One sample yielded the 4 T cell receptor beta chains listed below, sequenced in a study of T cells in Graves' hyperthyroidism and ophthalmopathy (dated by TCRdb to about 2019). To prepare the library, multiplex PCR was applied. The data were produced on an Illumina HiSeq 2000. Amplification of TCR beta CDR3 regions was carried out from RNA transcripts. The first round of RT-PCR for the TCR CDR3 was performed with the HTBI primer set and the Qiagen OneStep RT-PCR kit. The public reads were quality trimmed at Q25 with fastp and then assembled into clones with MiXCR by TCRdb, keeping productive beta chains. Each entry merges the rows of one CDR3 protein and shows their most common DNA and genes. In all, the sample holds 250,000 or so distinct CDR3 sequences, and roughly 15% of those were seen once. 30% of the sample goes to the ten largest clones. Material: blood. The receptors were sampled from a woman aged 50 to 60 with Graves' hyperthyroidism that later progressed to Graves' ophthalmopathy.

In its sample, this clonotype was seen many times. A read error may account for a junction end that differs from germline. CDR3 nucleotide sequence: TGTGCTAGCAGCTTATATGCGGACCCAAACACAGATACGCAGTATTTT. The encoded protein is CASSLYADPNTDTQYF. The chain carries TRBV7-7 and TRBJ2-3; D is unclear. Germline CDR1 is SSHAT and CDR2 is FNYEAQ (reference sequence). This CDR3 comprises 16 residues. The full variable domain, with the rest looked up from reference TRBV7-7 and TRBJ2-3, is GAGVSQSPRYKVTKRGQDVTLRCDPISSHATLYWYQQALGQGPEFLTYFNYEAQPDKSGLPSDRFSAERPEGSISTLTIQRTEQRDSAMYRCASSLYADPNTDTQYFGPGTRLTVL.

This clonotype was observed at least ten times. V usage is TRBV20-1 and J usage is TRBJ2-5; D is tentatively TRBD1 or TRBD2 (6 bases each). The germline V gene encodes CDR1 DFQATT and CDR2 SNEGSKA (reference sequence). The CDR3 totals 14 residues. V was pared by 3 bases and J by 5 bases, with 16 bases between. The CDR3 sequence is CSARGRGLRETQYF. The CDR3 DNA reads TGCAGTGCTAGGGGCAGGGGACTGCGGGAGACCCAGTACTTC.

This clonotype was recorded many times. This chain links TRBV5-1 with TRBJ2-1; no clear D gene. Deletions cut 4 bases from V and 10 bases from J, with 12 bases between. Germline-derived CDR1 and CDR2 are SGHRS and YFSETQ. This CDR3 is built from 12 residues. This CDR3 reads CASSPDGREQFF. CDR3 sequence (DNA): TGCGCCAGCAGCCCTGACGGCAGGGAGCAGTTCTTC.

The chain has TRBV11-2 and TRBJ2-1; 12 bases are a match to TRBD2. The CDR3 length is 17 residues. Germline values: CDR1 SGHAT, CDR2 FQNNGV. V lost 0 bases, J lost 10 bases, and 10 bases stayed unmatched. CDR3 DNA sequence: TGTGCCAGCAGCTTAGAAAAGCCTAGCGGGAGGGCCAGGGAGCAGTTCTTC. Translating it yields CASSLEKPSGRAREQFF. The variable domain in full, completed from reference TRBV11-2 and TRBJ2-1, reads EAGVAQSPRYKIIEKRQSVAFWCNPISGHATLYWYQQILGQGPKLLIQFQNNGVVDDSQLPKDRFSAERLKGVDSTLKIQPAKLEDSAVYLCASSLEKPSGRAREQFFGPGTRLTVL.